A selection of T cell receptor beta chains follows, all from one sample in a study of cytomegalovirus exposure and HLA in healthy donors. The protocol was immunoSEQ multiplex PCR, while the TCRdb copy is restricted to in-frame clones and leaves out a portion. This repertoire shows around 100,000 clones, around 80% found once; its top ten account for 4.4%. Sequenced input: PBMCs. The receptor source for this set is a male donor in good health and CMV-seropositive. Both conserved end residues are part of each CDR3. A D gene is named only where the DNA matches it firmly. Expanded clones are given a class, and other clones once, few, many or no size at all.

j_gene: TRBJ1-2; v_gene: TRBV5-1; abundance: -; d_gene: -; CDR3aa: CASSLGGQGMDGYTF; CDR3nt: TGCGCCAGCAGCTTGGGTGGCCAGGGCATGGATGGCTACACCTTC
j_gene: TRBJ2-7; v_gene: TRBV19; abundance: -; d_gene: TRBD2; CDR3aa: CASRSSPGLAHSYEQYF; CDR3nt: TGTGCCAGTAGATCCTCACCGGGACTAGCACACTCCTACGAGCAGTACTTC
j_gene: TRBJ1-6; v_gene: TRBV30; abundance: -; d_gene: -; CDR3aa: CACPGTSVNSPLHF; CDR3nt: TGTGCCTGCCCCGGGACATCGGTCAATTCACCCCTCCACTTT
j_gene: TRBJ2-7; v_gene: TRBV28; abundance: -; d_gene: TRBD1; CDR3aa: CASSSGTGAWEQYF; CDR3nt: TGTGCCAGCAGTTCAGGGACAGGTGCCTGGGAGCAGTACTTC
j_gene: TRBJ2-3; v_gene: TRBV27; abundance: -; d_gene: -; CDR3aa: CASRGWDGDTQYF; CDR3nt: TGTGCCAGCCGGGGATGGGATGGGGATACGCAGTATTTT
j_gene: TRBJ2-7; v_gene: TRBV6-1; abundance: few; d_gene: TRBD1; CDR3aa: CASRIRDRGGPEQYF; CDR3nt: TGTGCCAGCAGGATCCGGGACAGGGGGGGACCGGAGCAGTACTTC
j_gene: TRBJ2-1; v_gene: TRBV27; abundance: -; d_gene: -; CDR3aa: CASSLFTGARNSYNEQFF; CDR3nt: TGTGCCAGCAGTTTATTTACGGGAGCCCGAAACTCCTACAATGAGCAGTTCTTC
j_gene: TRBJ1-4; v_gene: TRBV7-9; abundance: -; d_gene: -; CDR3aa: CASSLDSGGSEKLFF; CDR3nt: TGTGCCAGCAGCTTAGATTCGGGGGGAAGCGAAAAACTGTTTTTT
j_gene: TRBJ1-2; v_gene: TRBV27; abundance: -; d_gene: TRBD1; CDR3aa: CATKDRDRATFGYTF; CDR3nt: TGTGCCACCAAAGACCGGGACAGGGCCACGTTCGGCTACACCTTC
j_gene: TRBJ2-7; v_gene: TRBV6-5; abundance: -; d_gene: -; CDR3aa: CASSYSGARPYEQYF; CDR3nt: TGTGCCAGCAGTTACTCGGGCGCCCGCCCTTACGAGCAGTACTTC
j_gene: TRBJ2-1; v_gene: TRBV28; abundance: -; d_gene: TRBD1; CDR3aa: CASSLGQGFGVEQFF; CDR3nt: TGTGCCAGCAGCCTAGGACAGGGTTTTGGTGTTGAGCAGTTCTTC
j_gene: TRBJ2-3; v_gene: TRBV27; abundance: -; d_gene: TRBD1; CDR3aa: CASSLQGAQNTQYF; CDR3nt: TGTGCCAGCAGTTTACAGGGGGCGCAGAATACGCAGTATTTT
j_gene: TRBJ2-1; v_gene: TRBV27; abundance: few; d_gene: TRBD2; CDR3aa: CASSPPGTRAYNEQFF; CDR3nt: TGTGCCAGCAGTCCTCCAGGGACTAGAGCCTACAATGAGCAGTTCTTC
j_gene: TRBJ1-3; v_gene: TRBV15; abundance: -; d_gene: TRBD1; CDR3aa: CATSSALGQALSGNTIYF; CDR3nt: TGTGCCACCAGCAGTGCCTTGGGACAGGCGCTCTCTGGAAACACCATATATTTT
j_gene: TRBJ1-5; v_gene: TRBV28; abundance: -; d_gene: -; CDR3aa: CASSSPPGTNQPQHF; CDR3nt: TGTGCCAGCAGTTCACCGCCAGGTACCAATCAGCCCCAGCATTTT
j_gene: TRBJ1-1; v_gene: TRBV21-1; abundance: -; d_gene: -; CDR3aa: CASSKHRRGNGEAFF; CDR3nt: TGTGCCAGCAGCAAACATCGACGGGGAAACGGGGAAGCTTTCTTT
j_gene: TRBJ2-3; v_gene: TRBV28; abundance: -; d_gene: -; CDR3aa: CASSDRGSTDTQYF; CDR3nt: TGTGCCAGCAGTGACCGGGGGAGCACAGATACGCAGTATTTT
j_gene: TRBJ2-1; v_gene: TRBV28; abundance: -; d_gene: -; CDR3aa: CALTTGNEQFF; CDR3nt: TGTGCCCTAACTACGGGGAATGAGCAGTTCTTC
j_gene: TRBJ1-4; v_gene: TRBV27; abundance: -; d_gene: TRBD1; CDR3aa: CASSSGQIDEKLFF; CDR3nt: TGTGCCAGCAGTTCGGGACAGATCGATGAAAAACTGTTTTTT
j_gene: TRBJ2-1; v_gene: TRBV7-8; abundance: -; d_gene: -; CDR3aa: CASSSGSGLLNEQFF; CDR3nt: TGTGCCAGCAGCTCCGGGAGCGGGCTACTCAATGAGCAGTTCTTC
j_gene: TRBJ2-3; v_gene: TRBV7-8; abundance: once; d_gene: -; CDR3aa: CASSFTGRVGTDTQYF; CDR3nt: TGTGCCAGCAGCTTCACAGGGCGGGTGGGCACAGATACGCAGTATTTT
j_gene: TRBJ1-3; v_gene: TRBV18; abundance: once; d_gene: -; CDR3aa: CASSPPAGYAGNTIYF; CDR3nt: TGTGCCAGCTCACCACCGGCAGGGTATGCGGGAAACACCATATATTTT
j_gene: TRBJ2-7; v_gene: TRBV30; abundance: -; d_gene: -; CDR3aa: CAGGNSSYEQYF; CDR3nt: TGTGCCGGGGGCAATAGCTCCTACGAGCAGTACTTC
j_gene: TRBJ2-7; v_gene: TRBV29-1; abundance: -; d_gene: TRBD1; CDR3aa: CSVVGRGHEQYF; CDR3nt: TGCAGCGTTGTTGGTAGGGGGCACGAGCAGTACTTC
j_gene: TRBJ1-6; v_gene: TRBV6-1; abundance: -; d_gene: -; CDR3aa: CASSERRGSYNSPLHF; CDR3nt: TGTGCCAGCAGTGAACGCCGGGGCTCCTATAATTCACCCCTCCACTTT
j_gene: TRBJ1-2; v_gene: TRBV5-1; abundance: few; d_gene: TRBD1; CDR3aa: CASSRGTGEGYTF; CDR3nt: TGCGCCAGCAGTAGAGGGACAGGAGAAGGCTACACCTTC
j_gene: TRBJ2-7; v_gene: TRBV7-9; abundance: -; d_gene: -; CDR3aa: CASSLDRALKIPYEQYF; CDR3nt: TGTGCCAGCAGCTTAGACAGGGCCCTTAAGATTCCCTACGAGCAGTACTTC
j_gene: TRBJ2-7; v_gene: TRBV28; abundance: -; d_gene: -; CDR3aa: CASSLYGGGWTYEQYF; CDR3nt: TGTGCCAGCAGTTTATATGGCGGGGGCTGGACCTACGAGCAGTACTTC
j_gene: TRBJ1-5; v_gene: TRBV2; abundance: -; d_gene: TRBD1; CDR3aa: CASSALQGALNQPQHF; CDR3nt: TGTGCCAGCAGTGCTTTACAGGGGGCTCTCAATCAGCCCCAGCATTTT
j_gene: TRBJ2-3; v_gene: TRBV9; abundance: -; d_gene: TRBD2; CDR3aa: CASSVVLAGGYQTQYF; CDR3nt: TGTGCCAGCAGCGTAGTGTTAGCGGGGGGATACCAAACGCAGTATTTT
j_gene: TRBJ1-2; v_gene: TRBV11-2; abundance: -; d_gene: TRBD1; CDR3aa: CASSPVEGALGYTF; CDR3nt: TGTGCCAGCAGCCCTGTAGAGGGGGCCCTTGGCTACACCTTC
j_gene: TRBJ2-2; v_gene: TRBV6-5; abundance: -; d_gene: TRBD2; CDR3aa: CASSYRERTSAGELFF; CDR3nt: TGTGCCAGCAGTTATCGCGAACGGACTAGCGCCGGGGAGCTGTTTTTT
j_gene: TRBJ2-7; v_gene: TRBV19; abundance: -; d_gene: -; CDR3aa: CASSRGSTGNYEQYF; CDR3nt: TGTGCCAGTAGTAGGGGGTCTACAGGGAACTACGAGCAGTACTTC
j_gene: TRBJ2-3; v_gene: TRBV5-1; abundance: -; d_gene: TRBD2; CDR3aa: CASIPYGGTEDTQYF; CDR3nt: TGCGCCAGCATCCCATACGGGGGGACGGAAGATACGCAGTATTTT
j_gene: TRBJ2-1; v_gene: TRBV19; abundance: -; d_gene: TRBD1; CDR3aa: CASSILGQGNEQFF; CDR3nt: TGTGCCAGTAGTATCCTAGGACAGGGTAATGAGCAGTTCTTC
j_gene: TRBJ2-1; v_gene: TRBV2; abundance: -; d_gene: TRBD1; CDR3aa: CASAAGGYNEQFF; CDR3nt: TGTGCCAGCGCGGCAGGGGGTTACAATGAGCAGTTCTTC
j_gene: TRBJ2-3; v_gene: TRBV27; abundance: -; d_gene: TRBD2; CDR3aa: CASSFSAGGPLDTQYF; CDR3nt: TGTGCCAGCAGTTTCTCTGCGGGAGGGCCTTTAGATACGCAGTATTTT
j_gene: TRBJ2-1; v_gene: TRBV4-1; abundance: -; d_gene: -; CDR3aa: CASSQENMNEQFF; CDR3nt: TGCGCCAGCAGCCAAGAAAACATGAATGAGCAGTTCTTC
j_gene: TRBJ2-1; v_gene: TRBV28; abundance: -; d_gene: TRBD2; CDR3aa: CASVPREGYNEQFF; CDR3nt: TGTGCCAGCGTCCCCCGGGAGGGCTACAATGAGCAGTTCTTC
j_gene: TRBJ2-1; v_gene: TRBV28; abundance: -; d_gene: TRBD2; CDR3aa: CASSPGTSVPNEQFF; CDR3nt: TGTGCCAGCAGTCCCGGGACTAGCGTCCCCAATGAGCAGTTCTTC
j_gene: TRBJ2-1; v_gene: TRBV5-4; abundance: -; d_gene: -; CDR3aa: CASGDGAKSSYNEQFF; CDR3nt: TGTGCCAGCGGCGACGGAGCCAAGAGCTCCTACAATGAGCAGTTCTTC
j_gene: TRBJ2-5; v_gene: TRBV5-6; abundance: -; d_gene: -; CDR3aa: CASSVGAEETQYF; CDR3nt: TGTGCCAGCAGCGTTGGGGCGGAAGAGACCCAGTACTTC
j_gene: TRBJ1-1; v_gene: TRBV29-1; abundance: -; d_gene: TRBD1; CDR3aa: CSVKGTEGAFF; CDR3nt: TGCAGCGTTAAAGGGACAGAGGGAGCTTTCTTT
j_gene: TRBJ2-7; v_gene: TRBV19; abundance: -; d_gene: -; CDR3aa: CASSITGDSIYEQYF; CDR3nt: TGTGCCAGTAGTATAACGGGGGACTCCATCTACGAGCAGTACTTC
j_gene: TRBJ2-5; v_gene: TRBV28; abundance: -; d_gene: TRBD1; CDR3aa: CASSPGTGQETQYF; CDR3nt: TGTGCCAGCAGCCCCGGGACAGGCCAGGAGACCCAGTACTTC
j_gene: TRBJ1-1; v_gene: TRBV2; abundance: once; d_gene: -; CDR3aa: CASKANWGRTEAFF; CDR3nt: TGTGCCAGCAAAGCGAACTGGGGGCGAACTGAAGCTTTCTTT
j_gene: TRBJ1-6; v_gene: TRBV30; abundance: -; d_gene: -; CDR3aa: CAWSAGGVVLSLHF; CDR3nt: TGTGCCTGGAGTGCCGGGGGGGTCGTTCTATCCCTCCACTTT
j_gene: TRBJ2-7; v_gene: TRBV5-1; abundance: -; d_gene: TRBD1; CDR3aa: CASSLDRGEQYF; CDR3nt: TGCGCCAGCAGCCTGGACAGGGGCGAGCAGTACTTC